The T cell receptor (beta chain) under discussion was sequenced for a study of regulatory T cells in long-lasting Graves disease. General observations from the study: New patients shared fewer public clonotypes (over 900) than persistent patients did (approximately 2,700). Persistent cases favored TRBV28, TRBJ1-2 and TRBJ2-5.

Sample time point: newly diagnosed GD, antithyroid drugs for less than 3 months. Extracted PBMC RNA gave rise to the TCR library. On this clonotype: Its antigen is unidentified.

Construction of TCR beta libraries relied on iRepertoire HTBI primers and on Arm-PCR targeting CDR3 regions. MiXCR, run by TCRdb on the multiplex PCR reads, gives a single entry per CDR3 protein. The table has 350,000 to 550,000 distinct CDR3 sequences, about 14% seen once. J was trimmed by 4 bases and V by 3 bases; bases with no gene match: 14. Germline loops: CDR1 PRHDT, CDR2 FYEKMQ (reference sequence). This CDR3 is 20 amino acids long. This sample was also put to use in a study of T cells in Graves' hyperthyroidism and ophthalmopathy. That work adds: Participants, patients aged 18 to 65, had newly diagnosed hyperthyroidism with a duration under 2 months.

This sequence joins TRBV13 and TRBJ2-3, with 15 bases fitting TRBD2. The sequencing used peripheral blood mononuclear cells (PBMCs), collected at new diagnosis, from a patient treated with antithyroid drugs. The clonotype comes from a woman between 45 and 60 years old with Graves disease. DNA of the CDR3: TGTGCCAGCAGCTTGCCGAAAATTGGGACTAGCGGGAGGAAGGCAGATACGCAGTATTTT. It yields the protein CASSLPKIGTSGRKADTQYF. Variable domain in full (rest from reference TRBV13 and TRBJ2-3): AAGVIQSPRHLIKEKRETATLKCYPIPRHDTVYWYQQGPGQDPQFLISFYEKMQSDKGSIPDRFSAQQFSDYHSELNMSSLELGDSALYFCASSLPKIGTSGRKADTQYFGPGTRLTVL.